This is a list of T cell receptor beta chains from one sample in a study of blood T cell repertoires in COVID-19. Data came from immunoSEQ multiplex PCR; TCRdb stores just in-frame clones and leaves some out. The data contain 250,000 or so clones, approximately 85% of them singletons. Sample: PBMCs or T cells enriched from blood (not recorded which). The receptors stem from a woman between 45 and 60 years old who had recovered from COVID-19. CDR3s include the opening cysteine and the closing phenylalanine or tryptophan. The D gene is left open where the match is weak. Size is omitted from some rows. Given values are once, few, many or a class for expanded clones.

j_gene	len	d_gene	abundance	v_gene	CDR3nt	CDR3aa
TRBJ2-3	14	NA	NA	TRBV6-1	TGTGCCAGCAGTGAATTAAACTGGGCGAATACGCAGTATTTT	CASSELNWANTQYF
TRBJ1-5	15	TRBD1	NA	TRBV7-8	TGTGCCAGCAGCACCCAGACAGGGGGGGAACAGCCCCAGCATTTT	CASSTQTGGEQPQHF
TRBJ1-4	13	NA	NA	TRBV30	TGTGCCTGGAGTAGGGCAGGGGTTGAAAAACTGTTTTTT	CAWSRAGVEKLFF
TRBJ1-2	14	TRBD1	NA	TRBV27	TGTGCCAGCAGGGGGACAGGGGGGAACTATGGCTACACCTTC	CASRGTGGNYGYTF
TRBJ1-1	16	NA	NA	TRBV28	TGTGCCAGCAGTTCCTTCTTTAACGGGTGGAGCACTGAAGCTTTCTTT	CASSSFFNGWSTEAFF
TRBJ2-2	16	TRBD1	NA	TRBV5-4	TGTGCCAGCAGCTTTCTGACAGGGGGCGGGACCGGGGAGCTGTTTTTT	CASSFLTGGGTGELFF
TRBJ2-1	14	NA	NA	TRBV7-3	TGTGCCAGCAGCTTATCGGTCGTGACTAGTGAGCAGTTCTTC	CASSLSVVTSEQFF
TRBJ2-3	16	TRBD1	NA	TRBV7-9	TGTGCCAGCAGCTTAGGGGCAGGGGGTCGCACAGATACGCAGTATTTT	CASSLGAGGRTDTQYF
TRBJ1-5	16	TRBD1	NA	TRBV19	TGTGCCAGTAGTATACCACTGGGACAGGGCTATCAGCCCCAGCATTTT	CASSIPLGQGYQPQHF
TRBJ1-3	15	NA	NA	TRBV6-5	TGTGCCAGCAGTTACTCCAGGATCTCTGGAAACACCATATATTTT	CASSYSRISGNTIYF
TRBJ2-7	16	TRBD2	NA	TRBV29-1	TGCAGCGTTGAAGCAACCGGGACTACGAACTCGGGGGAGCAGTACTTC	CSVEATGTTNSGEQYF
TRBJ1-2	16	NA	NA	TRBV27	TGTGCCAGCAGTTTTATGTATTCGGAGGGCAACTATGGCTACACCTTC	CASSFMYSEGNYGYTF
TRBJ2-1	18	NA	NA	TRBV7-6	TGTGCCAGCAGCTTAGGTGAATCCGGGACTGACTTTTACAATGAGCAGTTCTTC	CASSLGESGTDFYNEQFF
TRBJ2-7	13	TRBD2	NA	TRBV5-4	TGTGCCAGCAGACCCGGACTAGCGGGGGAGCAGTACTTC	CASRPGLAGEQYF
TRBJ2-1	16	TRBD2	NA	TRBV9	TGTGCCAGCAGCCCCCAACTAGCGGGAGGGCAGAATGAGCAGTTCTTC	CASSPQLAGGQNEQFF
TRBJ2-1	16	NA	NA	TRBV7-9	TGTGCCAGCAGCTTAGCGTCCCCAGCGGCCAGAGATGAGCAGTTCTTC	CASSLASPAARDEQFF
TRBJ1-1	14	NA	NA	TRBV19	TGTGCCAGTAGTTTAGTGGGCACGAACACTGAAGCTTTCTTT	CASSLVGTNTEAFF
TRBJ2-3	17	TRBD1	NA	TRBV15	TGTGCCACCAGCAGAGTCCCCCCGGGACAGGGGGGGGATACGCAGTATTTT	CATSRVPPGQGGDTQYF
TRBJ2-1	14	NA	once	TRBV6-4	TGTGCCAGCTCGACAGGATTCCAACTTCATGAGCAGTTCTTC	CASSTGFQLHEQFF
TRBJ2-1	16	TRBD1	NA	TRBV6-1	TGTGCCAGCAGTGAGTCAGGGGGCTTTCTCAACAATGAGCAGTTCTTC	CASSESGGFLNNEQFF
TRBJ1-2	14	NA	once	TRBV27	TGTGCCAGCAGCTCAGATCCGGGAGAATATGGCTACACCTTC	CASSSDPGEYGYTF
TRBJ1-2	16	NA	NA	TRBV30	TGTGCCTGGATAACCGGGAGTGCCTTACTATTCTCTGGCTACACCTTC	CAWITGSALLFSGYTF
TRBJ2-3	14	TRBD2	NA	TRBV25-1	TGTGCCAGCAGTCTCCCCCGGGGGGAAGATACGCAGTATTTT	CASSLPRGEDTQYF
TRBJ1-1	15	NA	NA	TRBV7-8	TGTGCCAGCAGCTTACGGGGAATAGGAACGACTGAAGCTTTCTTT	CASSLRGIGTTEAFF
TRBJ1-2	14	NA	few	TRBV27	TGTGCCAGCAGTTTTGGGCAGGGCAACTATGGCTACACCTTC	CASSFGQGNYGYTF
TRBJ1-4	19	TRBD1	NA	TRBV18	TGTGCCAGCTCACCACAAATCATAAGTGCGGGACAGCCTAATGAAAAACTGTTTTTT	CASSPQIISAGQPNEKLFF
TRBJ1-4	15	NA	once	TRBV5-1	TGCGCCAGCAGCCCCCTAGATGCAACTAATGAAAAACTGTTTTTT	CASSPLDATNEKLFF
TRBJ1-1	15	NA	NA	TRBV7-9	TGTGCCAGCAGCTTAGCCGGGGGGGAGAGGACTGAAGCTTTCTTT	CASSLAGGERTEAFF
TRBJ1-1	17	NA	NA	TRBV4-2	TGTGCCAGCAGCCAAGGTGAAGGGGGTATTTTCGACACTGAAGCTTTCTTT	CASSQGEGGIFDTEAFF
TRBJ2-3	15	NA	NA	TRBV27	TGTGCCAGCAAACGGGACACTCCTAGCACAGATACGCAGTATTTT	CASKRDTPSTDTQYF
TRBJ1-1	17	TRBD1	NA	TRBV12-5	TGTGCTAGTGGTCTAGCCCCCGGGGGACAGGGGTACACTGAAGCTTTCTTT	CASGLAPGGQGYTEAFF
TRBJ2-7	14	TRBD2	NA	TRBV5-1	TGCGCCAGCAGCTTGGCCCTAGCGGGAGACGAGCAGTACTTC	CASSLALAGDEQYF
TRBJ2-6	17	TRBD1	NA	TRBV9	TGTGCCAGCAGCGGCGGACAGGGAACCTCTGGGGCCAACGTCCTGACTTTC	CASSGGQGTSGANVLTF
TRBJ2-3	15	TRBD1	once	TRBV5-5	TGTGCCAGCAGCGCCCGGACAGGGCTAACAGATACGCAGTATTTT	CASSARTGLTDTQYF
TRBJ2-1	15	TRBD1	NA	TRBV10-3	TGTGCCATCAGGGAGACAGGGACCACGAGCAATGAGCAGTTCTTC	CAIRETGTTSNEQFF
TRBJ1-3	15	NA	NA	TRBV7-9	TGTGCCAGCAGTCAATCAGGGCGATCTGGAAACACCATATATTTT	CASSQSGRSGNTIYF
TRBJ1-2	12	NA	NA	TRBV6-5	TGTGCCAGCAGTCAGTCTAACTATGGCTACACCTTC	CASSQSNYGYTF
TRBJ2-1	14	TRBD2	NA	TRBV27	TGTGCCAGCAGCTGGGAGGGGTCCTACAATGAGCAGTTCTTC	CASSWEGSYNEQFF
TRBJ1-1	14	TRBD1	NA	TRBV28	TGTGCCAGCAGTTTCAAGGGGGCGCTTTCTGAAGCTTTCTTT	CASSFKGALSEAFF
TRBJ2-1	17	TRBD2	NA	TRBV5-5	TGTGCCAGCAGCTGGGCTAGCGGTACAGTTACTTACAATGAGCAGTTCTTC	CASSWASGTVTYNEQFF
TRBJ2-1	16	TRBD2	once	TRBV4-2	TGTGCCAGCAGCCTCGAACTAGCGGGCTCCTACAATGAGCAGTTCTTC	CASSLELAGSYNEQFF
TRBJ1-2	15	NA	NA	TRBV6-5	TGTGCCAGCCGACTCGGGTCCTCCCCCGGGTATGGCTACACCTTC	CASRLGSSPGYGYTF